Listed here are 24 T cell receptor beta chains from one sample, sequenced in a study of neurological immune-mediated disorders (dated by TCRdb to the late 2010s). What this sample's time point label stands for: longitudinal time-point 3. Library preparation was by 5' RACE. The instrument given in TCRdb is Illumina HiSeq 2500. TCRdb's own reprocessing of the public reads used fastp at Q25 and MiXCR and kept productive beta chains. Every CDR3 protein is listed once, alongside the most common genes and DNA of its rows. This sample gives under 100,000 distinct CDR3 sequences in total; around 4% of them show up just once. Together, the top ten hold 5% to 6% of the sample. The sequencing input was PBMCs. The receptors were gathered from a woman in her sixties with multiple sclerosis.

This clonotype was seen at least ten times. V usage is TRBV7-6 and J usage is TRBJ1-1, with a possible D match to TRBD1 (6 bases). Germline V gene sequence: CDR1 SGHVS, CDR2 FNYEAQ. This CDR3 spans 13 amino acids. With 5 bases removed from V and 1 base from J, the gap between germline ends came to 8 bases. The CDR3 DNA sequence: TGTGCCAGCAGCACACAGGGGAACACTGAAGCTTTCTTT. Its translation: CASSTQGNTEAFF.

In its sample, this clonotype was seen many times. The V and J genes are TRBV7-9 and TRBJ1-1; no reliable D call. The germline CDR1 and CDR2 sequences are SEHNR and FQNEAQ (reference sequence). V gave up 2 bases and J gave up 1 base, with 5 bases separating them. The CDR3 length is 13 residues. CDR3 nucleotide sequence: TGTGCCAGCAGCTTATTGGGGAACACTGAAGCTTTCTTT. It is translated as CASSLLGNTEAFF.

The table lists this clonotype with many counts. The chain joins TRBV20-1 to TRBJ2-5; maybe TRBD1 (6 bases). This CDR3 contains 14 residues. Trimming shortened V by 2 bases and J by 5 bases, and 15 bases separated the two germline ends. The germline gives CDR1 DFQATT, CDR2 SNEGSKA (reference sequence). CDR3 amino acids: CSARRAVQGETQYF. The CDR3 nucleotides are TGCAGTGCTAGAAGGGCAGTCCAGGGGGAGACCCAGTACTTC.

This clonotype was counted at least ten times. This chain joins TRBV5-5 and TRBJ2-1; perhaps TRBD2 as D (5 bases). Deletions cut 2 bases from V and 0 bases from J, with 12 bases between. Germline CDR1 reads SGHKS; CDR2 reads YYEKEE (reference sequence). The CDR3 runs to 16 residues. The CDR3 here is CASSLFGSRSYNEQFF. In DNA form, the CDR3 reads TGTGCCAGCAGCTTATTTGGGAGCCGCTCCTACAATGAGCAGTTCTTC.

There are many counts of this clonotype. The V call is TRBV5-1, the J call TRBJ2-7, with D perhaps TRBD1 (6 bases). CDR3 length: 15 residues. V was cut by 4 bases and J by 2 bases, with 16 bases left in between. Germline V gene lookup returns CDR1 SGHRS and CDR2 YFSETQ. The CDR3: CASSPTGTQTYEQYF. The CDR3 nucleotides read TGCGCCAGCAGCCCCACCGGGACACAAACCTACGAGCAGTACTTC. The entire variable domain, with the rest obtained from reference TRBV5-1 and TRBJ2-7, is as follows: KAGVTQTPRYLIKTRGQQVTLSCSPISGHRSVSWYQQTPGQGLQFLFEYFSETQRNKGNFPGRFSGRQFSNSRSEMNVSTLELGDSALYLCASSPTGTQTYEQYFGPGTRLTVT.

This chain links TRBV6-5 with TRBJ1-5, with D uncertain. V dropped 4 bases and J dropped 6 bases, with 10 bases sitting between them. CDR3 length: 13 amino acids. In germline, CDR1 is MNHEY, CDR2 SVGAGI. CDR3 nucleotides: TGTGCCAGCAGTTTCGGCGGATCTCAGCCCCAGCATTTT. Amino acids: CASSFGGSQPQHF.

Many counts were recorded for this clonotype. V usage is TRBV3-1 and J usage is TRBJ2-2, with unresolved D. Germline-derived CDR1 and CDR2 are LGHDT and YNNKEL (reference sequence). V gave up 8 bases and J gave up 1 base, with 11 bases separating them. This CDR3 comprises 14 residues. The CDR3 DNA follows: TGTGCCAGCGGTTTAACGGGGAACACCGGGGAGCTGTTTTTT. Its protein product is CASGLTGNTGELFF. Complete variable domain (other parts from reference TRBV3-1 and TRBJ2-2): DTAVSQTPKYLVTQMGNDKSIKCEQNLGHDTMYWYKQDSKKFLKIMFSYNNKELIINETVPNRFSPKSPDKAHLNLHINSLELGDSAVYFCASGLTGNTGELFFGEGSRLTVL.

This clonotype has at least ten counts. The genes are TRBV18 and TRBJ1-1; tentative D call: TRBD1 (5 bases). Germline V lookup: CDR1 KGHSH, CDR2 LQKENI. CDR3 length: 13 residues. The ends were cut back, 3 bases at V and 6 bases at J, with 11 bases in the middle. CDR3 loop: CASSPSRGPEAFF. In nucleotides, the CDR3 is TGTGCCAGCTCACCTAGTAGGGGCCCTGAAGCTTTCTTT. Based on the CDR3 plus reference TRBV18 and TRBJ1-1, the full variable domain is NAGVMQNPRHLVRRRGQEARLRCSPMKGHSHVYWYRQLPEEGLKFMVYLQKENIIDESGMPKERFSAEFPKEGPSILRIQQVVRGDSAAYFCASSPSRGPEAFFGQGTRLTVV.

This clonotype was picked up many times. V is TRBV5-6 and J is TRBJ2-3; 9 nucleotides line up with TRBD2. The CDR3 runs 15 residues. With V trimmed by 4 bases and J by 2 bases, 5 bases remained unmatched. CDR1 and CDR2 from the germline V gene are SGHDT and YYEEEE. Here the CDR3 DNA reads TGTGCCAGCAGCGACCTAGCGGGACCCACAGATACGCAGTATTTT. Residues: CASSDLAGPTDTQYF.

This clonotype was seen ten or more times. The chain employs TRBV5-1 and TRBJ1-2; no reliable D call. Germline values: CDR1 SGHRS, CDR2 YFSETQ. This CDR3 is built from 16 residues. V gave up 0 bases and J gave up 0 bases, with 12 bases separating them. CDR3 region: CASSLAFKLANYGYTF. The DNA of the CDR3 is TGCGCCAGCAGCTTGGCCTTTAAGTTAGCTAACTATGGCTACACCTTC.

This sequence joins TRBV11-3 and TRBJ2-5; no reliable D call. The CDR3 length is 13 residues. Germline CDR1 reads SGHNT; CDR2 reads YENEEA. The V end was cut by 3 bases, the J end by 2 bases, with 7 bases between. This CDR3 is CASSLNMQETQYF. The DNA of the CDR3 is TGTGCCAGCAGCTTGAACATGCAAGAGACCCAGTACTTC.

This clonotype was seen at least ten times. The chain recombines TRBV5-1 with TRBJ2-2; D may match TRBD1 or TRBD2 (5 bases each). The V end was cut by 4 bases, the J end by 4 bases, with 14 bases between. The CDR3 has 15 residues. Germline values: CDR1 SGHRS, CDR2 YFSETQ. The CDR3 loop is CASSPWGRGTGELFF. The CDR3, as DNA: TGCGCCAGCAGCCCTTGGGGGAGAGGCACCGGGGAGCTGTTTTTT. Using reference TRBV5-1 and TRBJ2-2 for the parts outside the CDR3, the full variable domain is KAGVTQTPRYLIKTRGQQVTLSCSPISGHRSVSWYQQTPGQGLQFLFEYFSETQRNKGNFPGRFSGRQFSNSRSEMNVSTLELGDSALYLCASSPWGRGTGELFFGEGSRLTVL.

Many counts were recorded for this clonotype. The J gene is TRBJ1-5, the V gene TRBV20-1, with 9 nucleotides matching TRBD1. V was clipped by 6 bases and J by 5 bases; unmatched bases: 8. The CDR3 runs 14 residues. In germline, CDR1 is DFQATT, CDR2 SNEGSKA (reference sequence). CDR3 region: CSAPGTGFDQPQHF. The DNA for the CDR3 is TGCAGTGCACCCGGGACAGGGTTCGATCAGCCCCAGCATTTT.

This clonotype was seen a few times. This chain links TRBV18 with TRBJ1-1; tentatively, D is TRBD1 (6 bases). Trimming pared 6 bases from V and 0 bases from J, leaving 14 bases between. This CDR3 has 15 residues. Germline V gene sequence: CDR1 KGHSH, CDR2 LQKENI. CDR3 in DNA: TGTGCCAGCTCCCCCCGGACAGACTTGAACACTGAAGCTTTCTTT. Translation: CASSPRTDLNTEAFF.

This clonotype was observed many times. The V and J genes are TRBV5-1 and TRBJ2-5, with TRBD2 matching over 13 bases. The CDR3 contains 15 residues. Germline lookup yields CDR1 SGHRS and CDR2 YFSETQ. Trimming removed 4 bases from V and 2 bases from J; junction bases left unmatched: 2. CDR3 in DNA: TGCGCCAGCAGCGCGGGACTAGCGGGACAAGAGACCCAGTACTTC. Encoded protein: CASSAGLAGQETQYF. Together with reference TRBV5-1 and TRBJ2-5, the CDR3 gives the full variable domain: KAGVTQTPRYLIKTRGQQVTLSCSPISGHRSVSWYQQTPGQGLQFLFEYFSETQRNKGNFPGRFSGRQFSNSRSEMNVSTLELGDSALYLCASSAGLAGQETQYFGPGTRLLVL.

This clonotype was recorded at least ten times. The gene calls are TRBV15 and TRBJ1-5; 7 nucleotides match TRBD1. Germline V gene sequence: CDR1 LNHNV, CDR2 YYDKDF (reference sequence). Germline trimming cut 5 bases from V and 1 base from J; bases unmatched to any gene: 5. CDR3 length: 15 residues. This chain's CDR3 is CATSQRGQSNQPQHF. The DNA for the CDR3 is TGTGCCACCAGCCAGAGGGGACAGAGCAATCAGCCCCAGCATTTT.

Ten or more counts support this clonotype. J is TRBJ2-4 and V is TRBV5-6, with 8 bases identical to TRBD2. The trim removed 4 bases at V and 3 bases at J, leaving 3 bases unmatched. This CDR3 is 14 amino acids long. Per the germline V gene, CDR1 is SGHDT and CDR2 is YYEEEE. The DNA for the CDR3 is TGTGCCAGCAGCCTCGGGAGGGGCAAAAACATTCAGTACTTC. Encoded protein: CASSLGRGKNIQYF.

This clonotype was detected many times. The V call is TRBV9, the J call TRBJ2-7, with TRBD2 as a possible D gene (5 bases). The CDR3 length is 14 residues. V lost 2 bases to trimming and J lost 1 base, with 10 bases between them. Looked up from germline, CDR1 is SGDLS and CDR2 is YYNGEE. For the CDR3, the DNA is TGTGCCAGCAGCGTTGGCGGACTGTCCTACGAGCAGTACTTC. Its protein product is CASSVGGLSYEQYF.

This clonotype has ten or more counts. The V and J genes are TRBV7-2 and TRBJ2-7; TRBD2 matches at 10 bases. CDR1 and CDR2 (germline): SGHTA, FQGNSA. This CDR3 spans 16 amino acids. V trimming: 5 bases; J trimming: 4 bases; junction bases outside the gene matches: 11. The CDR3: CASSPPGTSAQYEQYF. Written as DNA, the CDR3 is TGTGCCAGCAGCCCACCTGGGACTAGCGCGCAATACGAGCAGTACTTC. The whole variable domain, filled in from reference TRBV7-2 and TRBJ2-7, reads GAGVSQSPSNKVTEKGKDVELRCDPISGHTALYWYRQSLGQGLEFLIYFQGNSAPDKSGLPSDRFSAERTGGSVSTLTIQRTQQEDSAVYLCASSPPGTSAQYEQYFGPGTRLTVT.

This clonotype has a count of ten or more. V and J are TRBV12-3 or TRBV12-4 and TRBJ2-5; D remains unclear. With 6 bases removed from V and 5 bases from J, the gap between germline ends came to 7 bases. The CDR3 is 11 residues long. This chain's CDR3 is CASSPLETQYF. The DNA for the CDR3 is TGTGCCAGCAGCCCCCTGGAGACCCAGTACTTC.

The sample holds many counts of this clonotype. The CDR3: CASSLRPGLAGGSTDTQYF. The CDR3 DNA follows: TGTGCCAGCAGCTTGAGGCCGGGACTAGCGGGGGGGTCGACAGATACGCAGTATTTT. The V and J genes are TRBV7-2 and TRBJ2-3; TRBD2 aligns across 16 bases. The V gene's germline CDR1 is SGHTA and CDR2 FQGNSA. V gave up 3 bases and J gave up 3 bases; unmatched junction bases: 9. The CDR3 covers 19 residues.

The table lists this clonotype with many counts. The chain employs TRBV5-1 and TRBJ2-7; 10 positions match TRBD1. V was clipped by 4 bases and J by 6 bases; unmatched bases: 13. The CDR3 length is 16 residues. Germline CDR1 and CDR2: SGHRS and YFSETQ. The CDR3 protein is CASSVRQGAAGGEQYF. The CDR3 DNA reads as TGCGCCAGCAGCGTAAGACAGGGGGCGGCGGGTGGCGAGCAGTACTTC.

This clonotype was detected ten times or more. The CDR3 loop reads CSASAAIGNQPQHF. The DNA for the CDR3 is TGCAGTGCTAGTGCGGCTATAGGCAATCAGCCCCAGCATTTT. The chain combines TRBV20-1 with TRBJ1-5; D is unclear. The length of the CDR3 is 14 residues. Germline V lookup: CDR1 DFQATT, CDR2 SNEGSKA (reference sequence). Between the trimmed V and J ends, which lost 3 bases and 2 bases, there was a span of 11 bases.

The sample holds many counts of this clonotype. The CDR3 reads CASSSRAGGREQYF. In DNA form, the CDR3 reads TGTGCCAGCAGTTCCCGGGCAGGGGGACGCGAGCAGTACTTC. The chain employs TRBV6-5 and TRBJ2-7; 7 nucleotides align to TRBD1. V was clipped by 4 bases and J by 6 bases; unmatched bases: 9. The CDR3 contains 14 residues. Germline values: CDR1 MNHEY, CDR2 SVGAGI.